The entry below gives a single TCR beta chain sequence along with its context. Germline-derived CDR1 and CDR2 are SNHLY and FYNNEI. V was pared by 7 bases and J by 0 bases, with 18 bases between. CDR3 length: 16 residues. The source of the sample is a study of blood T cell repertoires in COVID-19. Study details: Sources were T cells, B-cell-depleted T cells, or PBMCs; the material itself was cDNA or gDNA.

As processed by the authors: Estimates of nucleated cell counts were drawn from the amplification of reference gene primers. This table comes from immunoSEQ multiplex PCR, and its TCRdb copy is limited to in-frame clones, with some not included. The DNA was the basis for D and trimming; V, J and clone size are from that table. The sample includes around 250,000 clones, approximately 83% seen only once; the top ten take approximately 1.9%. Cohort allocation depended upon clinical history that participants reported. The chain combines TRBV2 with TRBJ2-5, with D tentatively TRBD2 (6 bases). The sample was PBMCs or T cells enriched from blood (not recorded which). This clonotype originated in a woman in her 50s who had recovered from COVID-19. The chain's CDR3 is CASNGLASPYQETQYF. The CDR3 coding sequence is TGTGCCAGCAATGGCCTAGCGTCACCCTACCAAGAGACCCAGTACTTC.